The present TCR beta chain was sequenced within a study of T cells in Graves' hyperthyroidism and ophthalmopathy. General observations from the study: Ophthalmopathy could be told apart from stable hyperthyroidism with a 13 V-J model. The model predicted ophthalmopathy a median around six months before onset. In the blood, most expanded thyroid clonotypes above 0.001 appeared as well.

This clonotype was counted ten times or more. Antigen unknown. The investigators amplified TCR beta CDR3 regions from RNA transcripts. TCR CDR3 underwent first-round RT-PCR with the HTBI primer set. TCRdb recomputed calls from the multiplex PCR reads with MiXCR, one row per CDR3 protein. The sample includes about 590,000 distinct CDR3 sequences, more than 13% of them seen just once. V lost 0 bases and J 6 bases, leaving 18 bases between the germline ends. The V gene's germline CDR1 is ENHRY and CDR2 SYGVKD. The CDR3 covers 17 residues. Diagnosis relied on clinical symptoms, serum thyroxine and TRAb, thyroid ultrasound and orbital computed tomography.

The source of this sequence is a woman younger than 30 with Graves' ophthalmopathy. Source material: blood. V usage is TRBV10-3 and J usage is TRBJ1-5, with a tentative D call TRBD1 (5 bases). As DNA, the CDR3 is TGTGCCATCAGTGAGTCGGGGGTTTCAGGGAAAAGTCAGCCCCAGCATTTT. Its protein product is CAISESGVSGKSQPQHF.